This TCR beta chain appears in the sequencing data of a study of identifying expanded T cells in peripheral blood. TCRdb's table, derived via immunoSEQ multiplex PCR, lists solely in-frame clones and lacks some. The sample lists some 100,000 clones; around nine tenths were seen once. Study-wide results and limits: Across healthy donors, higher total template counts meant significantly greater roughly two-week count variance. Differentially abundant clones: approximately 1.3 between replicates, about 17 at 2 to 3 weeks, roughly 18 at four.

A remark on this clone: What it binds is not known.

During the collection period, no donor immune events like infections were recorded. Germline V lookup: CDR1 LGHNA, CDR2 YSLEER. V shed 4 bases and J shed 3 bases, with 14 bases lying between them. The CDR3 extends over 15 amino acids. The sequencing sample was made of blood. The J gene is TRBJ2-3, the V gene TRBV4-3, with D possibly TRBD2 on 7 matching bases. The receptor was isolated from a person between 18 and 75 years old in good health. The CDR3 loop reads CASSPARGGTDTQYF. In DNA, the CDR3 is TGCGCCAGCAGCCCAGCGAGGGGGGGGACAGATACGCAGTATTTT.